This T cell receptor (beta chain) originates from a study of shared clonotypes between healthy human individuals. The study, taken as a whole, reports: Generally, naive subsets (rather than memory subsets) showed larger estimated richness. In the sorted subsets, rarefaction showed sequencing was incomplete despite large depth.

Naive CD8 cells lacked CD45RO, underwent positive selection for CCR7 and left out terminally differentiated effector memory CD45RA+ cells. There were no recent acute infections or vaccinations among the donors, who were healthy HIV-negative adults. Per the original methods: Junction-only sequences produced by ImmunoSEQ had no quality scores, so filtering differed. Sequencing was performed with immunoSEQ multiplex PCR; in TCRdb, only in-frame clones are kept and a portion is missing. Clonal size and the V and J genes are those of that table, whereas D and trimming came from the DNA. The sample records approximately 2,200,000 clones, 85% to 95% being singletons. CDR1 and CDR2 from the germline V gene are MDHEN and SYDVKM. There are 21 residues in the CDR3. Trimming shortened V by 3 bases and J by 1 base, and 31 bases separated the two germline ends. Concerning this clone: Its antigen is not known.

This TCR came from a young man in good health. Some clones in this sample may be carry-over from other donors' samples. Material for sequencing was naive CD8+ T cells from PBMCs. The chain joins TRBV28 to TRBJ2-7; perhaps D is TRBD1 or TRBD2 (5 bases each). The CDR3 protein is CASSLVRIPNLVRGTSYEQYF. The CDR3 bases are TGTGCCAGCAGTTTGGTCCGTATACCCAATTTAGTCCGGGGCACATCCTACGAGCAGTACTTC.